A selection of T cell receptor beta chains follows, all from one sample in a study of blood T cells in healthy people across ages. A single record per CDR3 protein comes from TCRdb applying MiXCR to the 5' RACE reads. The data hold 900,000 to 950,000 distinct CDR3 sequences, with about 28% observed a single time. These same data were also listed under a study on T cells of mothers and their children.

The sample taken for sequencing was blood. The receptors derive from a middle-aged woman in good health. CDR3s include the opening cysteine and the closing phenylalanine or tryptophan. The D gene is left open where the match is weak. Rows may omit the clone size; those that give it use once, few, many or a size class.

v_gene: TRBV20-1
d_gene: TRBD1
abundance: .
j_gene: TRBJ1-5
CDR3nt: TGCAGTGCTTTCAGCAGGGGGCGCCGCAATCAGCCCCAGCATTTT
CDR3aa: CSAFSRGRRNQPQHF

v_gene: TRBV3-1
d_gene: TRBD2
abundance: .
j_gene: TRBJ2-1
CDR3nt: TGTGCCAGCAGCCAGGGGTCCTGGGGCGGGGGGTACAATGAGCAGTTCTTC
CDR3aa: CASSQGSWGGGYNEQFF

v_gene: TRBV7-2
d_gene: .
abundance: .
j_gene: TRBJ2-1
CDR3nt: TGTGCCAGCAGGACAGCCTTAGACAATGAGCAGTTCTTC
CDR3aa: CASRTALDNEQFF

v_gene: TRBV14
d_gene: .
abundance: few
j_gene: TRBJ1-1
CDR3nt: TGTGCCAGCAGCCAAGACAGGATGAACACTGAAGCTTTCTTT
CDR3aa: CASSQDRMNTEAFF

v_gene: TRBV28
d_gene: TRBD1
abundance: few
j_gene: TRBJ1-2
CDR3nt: TGTGCCAGCAGTTTTCTATTTTTCCGGGACACCGCGGACAGGGAAGGCTATGGCTACACCTTC
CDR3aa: CASSFLFFRDTADREGYGYTF

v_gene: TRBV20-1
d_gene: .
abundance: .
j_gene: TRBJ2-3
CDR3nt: TGCAGTGCTAGAGATTGGAGGGGGCGGACAGATACGCAGTATTTT
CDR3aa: CSARDWRGRTDTQYF

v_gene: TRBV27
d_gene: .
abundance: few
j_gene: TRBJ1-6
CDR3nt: TGTGCCAGCAGTTTATTCGGGACCGCGCAGGCACCCCTCCACTTT
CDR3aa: CASSLFGTAQAPLHF

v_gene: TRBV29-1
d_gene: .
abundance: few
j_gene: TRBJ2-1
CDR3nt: TGCAGCGTGGAAGGGACATCCCAAGAGACCCAGTTCTTC
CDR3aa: CSVEGTSQETQFF

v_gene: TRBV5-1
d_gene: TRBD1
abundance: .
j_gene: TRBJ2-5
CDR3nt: TGCGCCAGCAGCCTAGGGACAGGGTCATGGGAGACCCAGTACTTC
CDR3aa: CASSLGTGSWETQYF

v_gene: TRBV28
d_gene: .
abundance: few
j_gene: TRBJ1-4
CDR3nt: TGTGCCAGCAGCCAAATTTTAGGGGTCACTAATGAAAAACTGTTTTTT
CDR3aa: CASSQILGVTNEKLFF

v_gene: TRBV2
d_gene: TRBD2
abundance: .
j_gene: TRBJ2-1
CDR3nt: TGTGCCGTGAGCGGGGGGGCATCCTACAATGAGCAGTTCTTC
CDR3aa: CAVSGGASYNEQFF

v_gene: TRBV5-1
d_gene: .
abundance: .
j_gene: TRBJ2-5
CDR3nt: TGCGCCAGCAGCCCAGCGACCCAAGAGACCCAGTACTTC
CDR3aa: CASSPATQETQYF

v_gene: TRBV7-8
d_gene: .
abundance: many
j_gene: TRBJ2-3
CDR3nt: TGTGCCAGCAGCTTAGAACAGCAGAGCACAGATACGCAGTATTTT
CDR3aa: CASSLEQQSTDTQYF

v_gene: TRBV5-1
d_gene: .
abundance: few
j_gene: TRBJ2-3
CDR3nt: TGCGCCAGCAGCCCGGCGGGGCCCTACAGGGGAGATACGCAGTATTTT
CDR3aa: CASSPAGPYRGDTQYF

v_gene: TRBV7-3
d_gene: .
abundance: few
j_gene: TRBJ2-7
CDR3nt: TGTGCCAGCAGCTTAACTGCAAGGGGGAGTGTCTCCTACGAGCAGTACTTC
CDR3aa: CASSLTARGSVSYEQYF

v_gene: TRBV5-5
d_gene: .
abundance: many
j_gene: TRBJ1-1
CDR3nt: TGTGCCAGCAGTACGACACAGAACATGAACACTGAAGCTTTCTTT
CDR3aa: CASSTTQNMNTEAFF

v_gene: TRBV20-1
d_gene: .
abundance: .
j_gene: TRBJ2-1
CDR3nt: TGCAATGCCCCACAGGACGGGCGCAACTACAATGAGCAGTTCTTC
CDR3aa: CNAPQDGRNYNEQFF

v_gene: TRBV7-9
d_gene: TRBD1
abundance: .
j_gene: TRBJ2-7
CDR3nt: TGTGCCAGCAGCCCAAGGACAGGGGTAAACCGGTCCTACGAGCAGTACTTC
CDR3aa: CASSPRTGVNRSYEQYF

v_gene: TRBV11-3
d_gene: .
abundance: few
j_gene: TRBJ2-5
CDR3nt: TGTGCCAGCAGCTTAGGGTTCTCCAGCGGAAAAGAGACCCAGTACTTC
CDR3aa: CASSLGFSSGKETQYF

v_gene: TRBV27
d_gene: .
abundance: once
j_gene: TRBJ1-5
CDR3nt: TGTGCCAGCGGGTTCGTCCGTAATCAGCCCCAGCATTTT
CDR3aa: CASGFVRNQPQHF

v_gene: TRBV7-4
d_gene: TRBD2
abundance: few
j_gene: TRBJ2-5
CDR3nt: TGTGCCAGCAGCTTACCGGGGGGACTAGCGGGGGAAGAGACCCAGTACTTC
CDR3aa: CASSLPGGLAGEETQYF

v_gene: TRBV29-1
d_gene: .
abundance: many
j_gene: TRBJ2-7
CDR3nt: TGCAGCGTTAGGGGCCCCTCCTACGAGCAGTACTTC
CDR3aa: CSVRGPSYEQYF

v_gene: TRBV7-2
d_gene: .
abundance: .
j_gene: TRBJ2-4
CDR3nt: TGTGCCAGCAGCTTAGTTAGTATGGGGCTTCAGTACTTC
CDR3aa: CASSLVSMGLQYF

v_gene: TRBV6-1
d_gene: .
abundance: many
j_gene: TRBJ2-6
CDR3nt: TGTGCCAGCAGTGATACCCCTTGGGAGTCTGGGGCCAACGTCCTGACTTTC
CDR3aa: CASSDTPWESGANVLTF

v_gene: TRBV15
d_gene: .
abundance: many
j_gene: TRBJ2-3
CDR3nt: TGTGCCACCAGCCCCGCGAGGGCGGTGGGCGATACGCAGTATTTT
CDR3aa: CATSPARAVGDTQYF

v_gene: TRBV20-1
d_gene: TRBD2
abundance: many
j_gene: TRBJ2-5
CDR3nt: TGCAGTGCCCCCCGAACGCGGCAGCGGGGAGAGACCCAGTACTTC
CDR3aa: CSAPRTRQRGETQYF

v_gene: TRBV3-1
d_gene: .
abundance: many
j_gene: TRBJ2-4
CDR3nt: TGTGCCAGCAGCCATTCCGACATTCAGTACTTC
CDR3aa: CASSHSDIQYF

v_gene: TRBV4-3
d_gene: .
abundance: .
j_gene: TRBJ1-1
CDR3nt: TGCGCCAGCAGCCAAGAAGGAAAGGCCAGGAACACTGAAGCTTTCTTT
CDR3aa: CASSQEGKARNTEAFF

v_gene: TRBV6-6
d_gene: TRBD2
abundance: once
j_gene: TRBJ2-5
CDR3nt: TGTGTCAGCAGTTACTCGACTAGCGGGGAGACCCAGTACTTC
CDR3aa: CVSSYSTSGETQYF

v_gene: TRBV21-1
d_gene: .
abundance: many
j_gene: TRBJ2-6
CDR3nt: TGTGCCAGCACCTATACCAGAGGACAGGGCCGTTCCATAAACTCTGGGGCCAACGTCCTGACTTTC
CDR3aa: CASTYTRGQGRSINSGANVLTF

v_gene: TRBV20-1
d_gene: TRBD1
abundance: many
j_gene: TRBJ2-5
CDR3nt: TGCAGTGCGAGCCGACAGGGAGAGACCCAGTACTTC
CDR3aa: CSASRQGETQYF

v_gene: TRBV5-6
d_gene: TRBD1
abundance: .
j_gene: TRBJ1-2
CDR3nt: TGTGCCAGCAGCCCCCCCGGGACAGGGGGCTACCGGGTTAACTATGGCTACACCTTC
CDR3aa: CASSPPGTGGYRVNYGYTF

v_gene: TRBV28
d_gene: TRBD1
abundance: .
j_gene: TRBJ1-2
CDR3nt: TGTGCCAGCGGGGACAGCCGACCGCGTGGCTACACCTTC
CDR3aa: CASGDSRPRGYTF

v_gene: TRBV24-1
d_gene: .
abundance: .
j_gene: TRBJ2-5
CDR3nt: TGTGCCACCAGTGGGGGACTGCCCCAAGAGACCCAGTACTTC
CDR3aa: CATSGGLPQETQYF

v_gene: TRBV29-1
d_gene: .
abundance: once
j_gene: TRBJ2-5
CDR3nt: TGCAGCGTTGTTGGCAGGGGAGGGGGAGAGACCCAGTACTTC
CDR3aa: CSVVGRGGGETQYF

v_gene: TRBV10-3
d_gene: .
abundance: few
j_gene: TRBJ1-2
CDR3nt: TGTGCCATCAGTGACCCGACCGGGAACTATGGCTACACCTTC
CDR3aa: CAISDPTGNYGYTF

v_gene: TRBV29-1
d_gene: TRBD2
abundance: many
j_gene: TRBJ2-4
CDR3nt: TGCAGCGTTGATCCGGGAGGAGGTGCCATTCAGTACTTC
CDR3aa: CSVDPGGGAIQYF

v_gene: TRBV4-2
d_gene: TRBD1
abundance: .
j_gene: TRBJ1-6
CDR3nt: TGTGCCAGCAGCCAAGATTCGGGACAGGGGGCAACCTATAATTCACCCCTCCACTTT
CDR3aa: CASSQDSGQGATYNSPLHF

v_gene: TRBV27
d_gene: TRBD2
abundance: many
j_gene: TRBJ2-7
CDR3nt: TGTGCCAGCAGTTTCGGGGGGAGCGAGCAGTACTTC
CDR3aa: CASSFGGSEQYF

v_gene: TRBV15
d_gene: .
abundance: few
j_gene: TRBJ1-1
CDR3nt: TGTGCCACCGGTCGGGCAGGGAACACTGAAGCTTTCTTT
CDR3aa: CATGRAGNTEAFF

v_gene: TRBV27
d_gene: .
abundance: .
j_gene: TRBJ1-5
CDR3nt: TGTGCCAGCAGTTTAGACGTCAGCGCAGGGCCCCAGCATTTT
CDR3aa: CASSLDVSAGPQHF

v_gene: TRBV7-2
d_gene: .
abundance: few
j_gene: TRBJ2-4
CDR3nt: TGTGCCAGCAGCTTATCGGGGGTGGGGGCGACCAAAAACATTCAGTACTTC
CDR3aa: CASSLSGVGATKNIQYF

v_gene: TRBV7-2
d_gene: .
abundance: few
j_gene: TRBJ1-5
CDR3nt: TGTGCCAGCAGCGCCGACATGAATAGCAATCAGCCCCAGCATTTT
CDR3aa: CASSADMNSNQPQHF

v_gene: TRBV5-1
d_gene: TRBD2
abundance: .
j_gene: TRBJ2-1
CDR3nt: TGCGCCAGCAGGAATAGCGGGAGAGACAATGAGCAGTTCTTC
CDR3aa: CASRNSGRDNEQFF

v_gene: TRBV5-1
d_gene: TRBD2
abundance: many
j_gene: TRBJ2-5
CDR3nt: TGCGCCAGCACCCCGGTAGCGGGGAACCAAGAGACCCAGTACTTC
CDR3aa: CASTPVAGNQETQYF

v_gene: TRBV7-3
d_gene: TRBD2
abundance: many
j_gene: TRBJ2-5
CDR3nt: TGTGCCAGCAGCCAGGGACTAGCGGGGAAAGAGACCCAGTACTTC
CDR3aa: CASSQGLAGKETQYF

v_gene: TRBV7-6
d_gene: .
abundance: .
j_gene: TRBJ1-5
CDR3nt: TGTGCCAGCAGCTCGAGCGGATTGAGCAATCAGCCCCAGCATTTT
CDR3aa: CASSSSGLSNQPQHF

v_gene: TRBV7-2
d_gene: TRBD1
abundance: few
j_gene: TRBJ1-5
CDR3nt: TGTGCCAGCAGCTTATGGGGCAGGGGGAGTCAGCCCCAGCATTTT
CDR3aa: CASSLWGRGSQPQHF

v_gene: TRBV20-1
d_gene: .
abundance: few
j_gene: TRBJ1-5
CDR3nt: TGCAGTGCTAGAGATCCCCTAGGGGGGAATCAGCCCCAGCATTTT
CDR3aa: CSARDPLGGNQPQHF

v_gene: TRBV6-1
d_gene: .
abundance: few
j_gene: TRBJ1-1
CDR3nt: TGTGCCAGCACTATCGACATGAACACTGAAGCTTTCTTT
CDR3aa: CASTIDMNTEAFF

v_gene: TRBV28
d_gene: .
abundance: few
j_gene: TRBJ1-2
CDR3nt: TGTGCCAGCAGTCCTCCCTTGGCAGCTTATGGCTACACCTTC
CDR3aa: CASSPPLAAYGYTF

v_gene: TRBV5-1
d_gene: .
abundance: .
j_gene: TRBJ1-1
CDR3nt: TGCGCCAGCAGCTTGTTGGAGGGGACCCCTAGCCGGGCTTTCTTT
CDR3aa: CASSLLEGTPSRAFF

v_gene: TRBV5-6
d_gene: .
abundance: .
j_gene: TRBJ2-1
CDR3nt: TGTGCCAGCAGCTTGGGGACGGGGGTGTTCTACAATGAGCAGTTCTTC
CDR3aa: CASSLGTGVFYNEQFF

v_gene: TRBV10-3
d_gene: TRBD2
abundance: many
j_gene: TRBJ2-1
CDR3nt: TGTGCCATCGGGGGGGGGAGACTAGCGAGAAGCTCCTACAATGAGCAGTTCTTC
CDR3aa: CAIGGGRLARSSYNEQFF

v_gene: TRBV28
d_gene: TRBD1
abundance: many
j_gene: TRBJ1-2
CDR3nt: TGTGCCAGCAGAAACAGGGGGAGCTATGGCTACACCTTC
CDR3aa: CASRNRGSYGYTF

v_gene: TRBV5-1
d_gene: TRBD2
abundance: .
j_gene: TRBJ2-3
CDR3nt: TGCGCCAGCAGCCTGCTGCCTCGGGGGGGCACAGATATGCAGTATTTT
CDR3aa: CASSLLPRGGTDMQYF

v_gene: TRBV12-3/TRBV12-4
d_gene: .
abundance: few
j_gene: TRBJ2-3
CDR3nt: TGTGCCAGCCAACTTTACAACGGGCCCACAGATACGCAGTATTTT
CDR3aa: CASQLYNGPTDTQYF

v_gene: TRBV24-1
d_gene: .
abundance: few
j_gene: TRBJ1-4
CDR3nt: TGTGCCACCAGTGATTCACCGACAGGAAAAAATGAAAAACTGTTTTTT
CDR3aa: CATSDSPTGKNEKLFF

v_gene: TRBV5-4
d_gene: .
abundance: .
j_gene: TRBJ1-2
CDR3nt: TGTGCCAGCAGAGACCTAGGGGCCCATGGCCACACCTTC
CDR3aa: CASRDLGAHGHTF